The 9 T cell receptor beta chains listed next were all sequenced from one sample in a study of T cell responses to AZD1222 COVID-19 vaccine. Produced via immunoSEQ multiplex PCR; TCRdb's table is partial and in-frame only. Among about 86,000 clones listed, roughly 86% were seen once. The material sequenced was peripheral blood, taken 28 days after the second AZD1222 dose. Receptors originate from an adult who received the AZD1222 COVID-19 vaccine.

This rearrangement joins TRBV27 to TRBJ1-5; no reliable D call. V shed 0 bases and J shed 0 bases, with 6 bases lying between them. The V gene's germline CDR1 is MNHEY and CDR2 SMNVEV (reference sequence). The CDR3 runs to 15 residues. Here the CDR3 reads CASSLSRYSNQPQHF. The CDR3 bases are TGTGCCAGCAGTTTATCGCGTTATAGCAATCAGCCCCAGCATTTT.

The chain joins TRBV6-2 or TRBV6-3 to TRBJ2-5; 11 nucleotides agree with TRBD2. V was clipped by 4 bases and J by 1 base; unmatched bases: 5. CDR3 length equals 16 residues. Germline V gene data show CDR1 as MNHEY and CDR2 as SVGEGT. This CDR3 reads CASSWGLAETQETQYF. CDR3 DNA: TGTGCCAGCAGTTGGGGACTAGCGGAGACCCAAGAGACCCAGTACTTC.

The chain carries TRBV10-1 and TRBJ2-1; a possible D gene is TRBD2 (6 bases). CDR3 length: 13 amino acids. Per the germline V gene, CDR1 is WNHNN and CDR2 is SYGVQD (reference sequence). V gave up 4 bases and J gave up 7 bases, with 11 bases separating them. CDR3 DNA sequence: TGCGCCAGCAGTGCCTCAGGGAGGAATGAGCAGTTCTTC. Protein product: CASSASGRNEQFF.

The V and J genes are TRBV29-1 and TRBJ2-1, with D possibly being TRBD1 or TRBD2 (5 bases each). The CDR3 totals 12 residues. CDR1 and CDR2 from the germline V gene are SQVTM and ANQGSEA. The V and J ends lost 1 base and 10 bases respectively, with 11 bases between them. CDR3 bases: TGCAGCGTTGAAGGGGGCGGACTGGAGCAGTTCTTC. It encodes CSVEGGGLEQFF.

The rearrangement joins TRBV7-8 to TRBJ1-5; possibly TRBD1 for D (6 bases). Germline CDR1 reads SGHVS; CDR2 reads FQNEAQ. V was cut by 1 base and J by 1 base, with 11 bases left in between. This CDR3 region has 16 residues. CDR3 amino acids: CASSLEGGWSNQPQHF. DNA of the CDR3: TGTGCCAGCAGCTTAGAAGGGGGATGGAGCAATCAGCCCCAGCATTTT.

This rearrangement joins TRBV7-9 to TRBJ1-5; tentative D call: TRBD1 (6 bases). This CDR3 region has 14 residues. Trimming left V 1 base short and J 6 bases short, with 10 bases between. Germline CDR1 reads SEHNR; CDR2 reads FQNEAQ (reference sequence). The CDR3 region has the DNA TGTGCCAGCAGCTTAGATTGGGGGGCTCAGCCCCAGCATTTT. Translation gives CASSLDWGAQPQHF.

The chain is built from TRBV19 and TRBJ2-1; 16 bases are a match to TRBD2. The length of the CDR3 is 18 residues. Germline CDR1 reads LNHDA; CDR2 reads SQIVND (reference sequence). V dropped 3 bases and J dropped 4; count of bases not matched to a gene: 6. The CDR3 DNA reads TGTGCCAGTAGTATCGGGACTAGCGGGAGGGCCAGGTACAATGAGCAGTTCTTC. It encodes CASSIGTSGRARYNEQFF.

This chain connects TRBV7-9 to TRBJ2-5; 13 positions agree with TRBD2. This CDR3 has 18 residues. Germline assignment: CDR1 SEHNR and CDR2 FQNEAQ (reference sequence). With V trimmed by 1 base and J by 4 bases, 9 bases remained unmatched. The CDR3 DNA sequence: TGTGCCAGCAGCTTAGATCACTGGACTAGCGGGAGCCCAGAGACCCAGTACTTC. This sequence encodes CASSLDHWTSGSPETQYF.

The chain recombines TRBV5-1 with TRBJ1-2; possible D gene TRBD1, 5 bases. The V gene's germline CDR1 is SGHRS and CDR2 YFSETQ. This CDR3 comprises 13 residues. The germline V and J ends were trimmed by 3 bases and 6 bases, with 12 bases remaining between them. The CDR3 sequence: CASSWGTADGYTF. The CDR3 DNA is TGCGCCAGCAGCTGGGGGACGGCTGATGGCTACACCTTC. Filled out from reference TRBV5-1 and TRBJ1-2, the complete variable domain reads KAGVTQTPRYLIKTRGQQVTLSCSPISGHRSVSWYQQTPGQGLQFLFEYFSETQRNKGNFPGRFSGRQFSNSRSEMNVSTLELGDSALYLCASSWGTADGYTFGSGTRLTVV.